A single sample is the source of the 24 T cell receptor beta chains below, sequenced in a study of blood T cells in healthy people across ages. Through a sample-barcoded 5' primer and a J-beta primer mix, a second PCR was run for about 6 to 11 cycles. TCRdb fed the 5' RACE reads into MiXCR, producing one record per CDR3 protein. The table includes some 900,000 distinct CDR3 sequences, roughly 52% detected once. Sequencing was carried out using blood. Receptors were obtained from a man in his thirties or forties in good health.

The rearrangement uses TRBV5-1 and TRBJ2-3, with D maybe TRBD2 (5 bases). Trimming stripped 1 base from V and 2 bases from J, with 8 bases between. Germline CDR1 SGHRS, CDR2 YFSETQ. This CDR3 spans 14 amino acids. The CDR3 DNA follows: TGCGCCAGCAGCTTGCTAGCCCACACAGATACGCAGTATTTT. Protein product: CASSLLAHTDTQYF.

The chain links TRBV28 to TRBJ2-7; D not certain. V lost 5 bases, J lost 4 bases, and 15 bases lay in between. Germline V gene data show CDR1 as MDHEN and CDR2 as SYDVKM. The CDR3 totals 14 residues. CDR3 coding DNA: TGTGCCAGCAGTGTGAGGCTGGCAAGGTACGAGCAGTACTTC. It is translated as CASSVRLARYEQYF.

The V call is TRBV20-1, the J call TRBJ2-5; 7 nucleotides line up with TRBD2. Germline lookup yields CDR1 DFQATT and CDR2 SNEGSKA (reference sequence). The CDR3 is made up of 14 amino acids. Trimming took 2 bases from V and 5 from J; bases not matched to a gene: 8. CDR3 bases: TGCAGTGCTAGACCGTTAGCGGGCCAGGAGACCCAGTACTTC. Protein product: CSARPLAGQETQYF.

This CDR3 is CASSARDGNEQYF. The CDR3 bases are TGTGCCAGCAGTGCCAGGGACGGGAACGAGCAGTACTTC. The chain combines TRBV28 with TRBJ2-7; D may match TRBD1 or TRBD2 (5 bases each). This CDR3 comprises 13 residues. The germline CDR1 and CDR2 sequences are MDHEN and SYDVKM. Trimming cost V 5 bases and J 5 bases, with 13 bases left between them.

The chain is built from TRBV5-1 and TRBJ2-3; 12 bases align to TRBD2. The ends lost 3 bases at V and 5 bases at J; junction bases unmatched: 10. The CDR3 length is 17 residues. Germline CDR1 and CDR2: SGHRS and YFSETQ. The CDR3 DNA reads TGCGCCAGCAGCTCCTCTAGCGGGGGGGCTTTTGGAGATACGCAGTATTTT. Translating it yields CASSSSSGGAFGDTQYF. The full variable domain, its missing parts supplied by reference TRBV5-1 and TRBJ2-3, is KAGVTQTPRYLIKTRGQQVTLSCSPISGHRSVSWYQQTPGQGLQFLFEYFSETQRNKGNFPGRFSGRQFSNSRSEMNVSTLELGDSALYLCASSSSSGGAFGDTQYFGPGTRLTVL.

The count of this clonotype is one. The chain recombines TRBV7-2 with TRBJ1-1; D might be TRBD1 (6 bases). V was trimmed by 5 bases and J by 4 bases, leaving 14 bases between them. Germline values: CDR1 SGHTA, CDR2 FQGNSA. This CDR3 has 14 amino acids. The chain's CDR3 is CASSLRGQSTEAFF. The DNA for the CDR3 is TGTGCCAGCAGCCTCCGGGGGCAGAGCACTGAAGCTTTCTTT.

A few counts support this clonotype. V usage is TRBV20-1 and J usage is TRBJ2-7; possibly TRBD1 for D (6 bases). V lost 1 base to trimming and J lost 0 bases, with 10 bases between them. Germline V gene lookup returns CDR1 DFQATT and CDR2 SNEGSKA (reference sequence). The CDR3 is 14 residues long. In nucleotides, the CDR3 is TGCAGTGCTAGAGGTACAGGGAGCTCCTACGAGCAGTACTTC. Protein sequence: CSARGTGSSYEQYF.

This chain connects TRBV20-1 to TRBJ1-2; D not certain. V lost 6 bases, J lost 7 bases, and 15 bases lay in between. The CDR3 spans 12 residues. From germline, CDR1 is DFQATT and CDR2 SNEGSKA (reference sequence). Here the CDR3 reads CSAARAGGGYTF. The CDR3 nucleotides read TGCAGTGCAGCACGGGCAGGCGGTGGCTACACCTTC.

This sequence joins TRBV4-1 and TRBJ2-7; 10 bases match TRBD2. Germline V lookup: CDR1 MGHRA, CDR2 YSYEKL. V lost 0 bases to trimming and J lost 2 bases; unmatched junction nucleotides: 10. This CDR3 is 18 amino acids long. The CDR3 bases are TGCGCCAGCAGCCAAGAAGGTATAGGTAGCGGGGGGACCTACGAGCAGTACTTC. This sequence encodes CASSQEGIGSGGTYEQYF.

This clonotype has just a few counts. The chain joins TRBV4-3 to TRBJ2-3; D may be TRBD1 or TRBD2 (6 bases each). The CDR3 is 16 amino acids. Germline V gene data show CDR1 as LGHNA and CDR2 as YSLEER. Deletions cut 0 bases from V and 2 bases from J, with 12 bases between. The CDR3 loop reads CASSQDTGGLTDTQYF. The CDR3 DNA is TGCGCCAGCAGCCAAGATACCGGGGGCCTCACAGATACGCAGTATTTT.

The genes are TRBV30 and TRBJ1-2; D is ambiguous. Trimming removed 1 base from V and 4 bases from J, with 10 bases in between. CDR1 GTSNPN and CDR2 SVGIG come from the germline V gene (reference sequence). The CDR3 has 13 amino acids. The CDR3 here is CAWSEYDPYGYTF. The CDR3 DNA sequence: TGTGCCTGGAGTGAATATGACCCCTATGGCTACACCTTC.

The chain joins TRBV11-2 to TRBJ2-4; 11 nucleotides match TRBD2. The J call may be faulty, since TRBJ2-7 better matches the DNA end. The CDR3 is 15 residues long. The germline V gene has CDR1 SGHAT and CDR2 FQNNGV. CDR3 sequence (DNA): TGTGCCAGCAGACCGGCTAGCGGGGGGTACTACGAGCAGTACTTC. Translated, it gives CASRPASGGYYEQYF.

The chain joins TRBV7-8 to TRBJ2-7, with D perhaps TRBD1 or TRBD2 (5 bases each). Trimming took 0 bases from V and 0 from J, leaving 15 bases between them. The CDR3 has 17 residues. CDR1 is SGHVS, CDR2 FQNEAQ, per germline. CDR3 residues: CASSLAGAGYSSYEQYF. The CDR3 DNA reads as TGTGCCAGCAGCTTAGCCGGGGCAGGCTATAGCTCCTACGAGCAGTACTTC.

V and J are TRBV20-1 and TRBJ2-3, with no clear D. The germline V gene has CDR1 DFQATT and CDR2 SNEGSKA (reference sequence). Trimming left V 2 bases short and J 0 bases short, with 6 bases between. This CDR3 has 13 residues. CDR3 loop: CSARHLSTDTQYF. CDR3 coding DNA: TGCAGTGCTAGACACCTTAGCACAGATACGCAGTATTTT.

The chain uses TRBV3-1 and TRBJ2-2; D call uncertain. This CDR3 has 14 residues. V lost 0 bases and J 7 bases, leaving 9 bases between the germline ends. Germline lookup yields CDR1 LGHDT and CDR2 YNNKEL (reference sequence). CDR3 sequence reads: CASSQEISFGELFF. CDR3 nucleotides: TGTGCCAGCAGCCAAGAGATCAGCTTCGGGGAGCTGTTTTTT.

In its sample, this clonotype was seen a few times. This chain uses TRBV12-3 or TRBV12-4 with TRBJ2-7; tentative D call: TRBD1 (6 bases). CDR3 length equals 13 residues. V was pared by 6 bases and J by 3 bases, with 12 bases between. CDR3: CASRAGQIYEQYF. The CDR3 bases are TGTGCCAGCAGGGCCGGACAGATCTACGAGCAGTACTTC.

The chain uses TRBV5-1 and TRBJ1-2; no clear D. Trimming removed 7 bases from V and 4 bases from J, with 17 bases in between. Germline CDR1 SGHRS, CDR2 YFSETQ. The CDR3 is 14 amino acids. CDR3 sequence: CASQLGSETYGYTF. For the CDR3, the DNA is TGCGCCAGCCAACTGGGGAGCGAGACCTATGGCTACACCTTC.

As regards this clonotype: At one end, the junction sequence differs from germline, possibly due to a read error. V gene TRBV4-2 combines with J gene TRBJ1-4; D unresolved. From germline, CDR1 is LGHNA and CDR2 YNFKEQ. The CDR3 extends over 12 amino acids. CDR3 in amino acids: CPSSKFSEKLFF. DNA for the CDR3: TGTCCCAGCAGCAAATTCAGTGAAAAACTGTTTTTT.

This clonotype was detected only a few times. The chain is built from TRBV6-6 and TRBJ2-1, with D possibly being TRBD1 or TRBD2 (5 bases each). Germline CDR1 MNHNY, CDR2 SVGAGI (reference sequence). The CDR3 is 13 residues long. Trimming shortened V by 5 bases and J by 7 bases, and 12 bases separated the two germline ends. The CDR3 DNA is TGTGCCAGCAGTCCCCTGGGACCAAATGAGCAGTTCTTC. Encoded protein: CASSPLGPNEQFF.

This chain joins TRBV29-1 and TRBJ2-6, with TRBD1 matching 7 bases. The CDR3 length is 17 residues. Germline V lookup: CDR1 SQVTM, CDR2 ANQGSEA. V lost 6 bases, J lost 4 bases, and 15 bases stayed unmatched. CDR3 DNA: TGCAGCGTCGACGTCGGGACAGCAAGGTCCGGGGCCAACGTCCTGACTTTC. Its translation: CSVDVGTARSGANVLTF.

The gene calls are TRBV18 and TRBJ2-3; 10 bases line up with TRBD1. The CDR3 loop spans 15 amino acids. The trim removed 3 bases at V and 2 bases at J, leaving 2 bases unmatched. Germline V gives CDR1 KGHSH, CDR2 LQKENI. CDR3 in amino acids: CASSPTGGYTDTQYF. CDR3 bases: TGTGCCAGCTCACCGACAGGGGGCTACACAGATACGCAGTATTTT. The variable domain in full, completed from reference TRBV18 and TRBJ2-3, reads NAGVMQNPRHLVRRRGQEARLRCSPMKGHSHVYWYRQLPEEGLKFMVYLQKENIIDESGMPKERFSAEFPKEGPSILRIQQVVRGDSAAYFCASSPTGGYTDTQYFGPGTRLTVL.

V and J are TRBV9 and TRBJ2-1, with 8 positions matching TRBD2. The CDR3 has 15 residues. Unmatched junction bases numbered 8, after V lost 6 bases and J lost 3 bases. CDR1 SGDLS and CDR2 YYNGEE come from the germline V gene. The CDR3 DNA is TGTGCCAGCACCCTAAACGGGGGGGTCTACAATGAGCAGTTCTTC. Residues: CASTLNGGVYNEQFF.

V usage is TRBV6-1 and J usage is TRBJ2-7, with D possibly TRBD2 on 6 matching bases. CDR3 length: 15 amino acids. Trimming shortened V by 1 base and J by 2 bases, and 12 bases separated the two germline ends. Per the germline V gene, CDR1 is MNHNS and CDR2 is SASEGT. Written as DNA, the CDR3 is TGTGCCAGCAGTGAAGGCGGGGAGCCCCCCTACGAGCAGTACTTC. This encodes CASSEGGEPPYEQYF.

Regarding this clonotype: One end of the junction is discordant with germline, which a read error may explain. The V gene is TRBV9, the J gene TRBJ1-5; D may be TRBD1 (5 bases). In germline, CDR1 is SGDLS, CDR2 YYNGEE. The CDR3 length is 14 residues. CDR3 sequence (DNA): TGTGCCAGCAGCGTGACAGATAGCAATCGGCCCCAGCATTTT. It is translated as CASSVTDSNRPQHF.